This TCR beta chain was obtained from a study of blood T cell repertoires in COVID-19. Study background: Sites in the United States, Italy and Spain provided acute and convalescent COVID-19 samples. Nucleic acid was either cDNA or gDNA, and it came from T cells, B-cell-depleted T cells, or PBMCs.

Source study methods: It was from reference gene primer amplification that nucleated cell counts were estimated. The protocol was immunoSEQ multiplex PCR, while the TCRdb copy is restricted to in-frame clones and leaves out a portion. V, J and clone size are those of that table, while D and trimming were read from the DNA. The sample has roughly 100,000 clones, 86% seen once. Input material: peripheral blood. The receptor comes from a woman at least 80 years old with acute or convalescent COVID-19.

The CDR3 nucleotides are TGTGCCAGCAGTGCGCGAGGGCACGGGGCCAACGTCCTGACTTTC. Encoded protein: CASSARGHGANVLTF. The rearrangement uses TRBV2 and TRBJ2-6, with D maybe TRBD2 (5 bases). V lost 4 bases and J 4 bases, leaving 11 bases between the germline ends. In germline, CDR1 is SNHLY, CDR2 FYNNEI. This CDR3 region has 15 residues.